These 3 T cell receptor beta chains share one sample of origin, sequenced in a study of cytotoxic CD8 clonotypes in ibrutinib-treated CLL. TCRdb's table, derived via immunoSEQ multiplex PCR, lists solely in-frame clones and lacks some. The profile shows roughly 150,000 clones, approximately 80% of them singletons. Sample: PBMCs, taken after 24 months of ibrutinib treatment. These receptors were taken from a human donor with chronic lymphocytic leukemia.

This sequence joins TRBV6-6 and TRBJ1-1, with TRBD1 matching 8 bases. The germline gives CDR1 MNHNY, CDR2 SVGAGI (reference sequence). The CDR3 is 14 residues long. V lost 6 bases, J lost 4 bases, and 7 bases stayed unmatched. In DNA form, the CDR3 reads TGTGCCAGCAGAGGACAGGGCGGGGGCACTGAAGCTTTCTTT. Its translation is CASRGQGGGTEAFF.

The chain employs TRBV2 and TRBJ1-3; TRBD1 might be the D (5 bases). The V gene's germline CDR1 is SNHLY and CDR2 FYNNEI. Trimming removed 8 bases from V and 0 bases from J, with 11 bases in between. This CDR3 has 14 residues. The chain's CDR3 is CASGGTVSGNTIYF. As DNA, the CDR3 is TGTGCCAGCGGGGGGACCGTCTCTGGAAACACCATATATTTT.

The chain joins TRBV4-3 to TRBJ2-5; a weak D match, TRBD1 (6 bases). Germline values: CDR1 LGHNA, CDR2 YSLEER. The CDR3 spans 13 residues. The V and J ends lost 4 bases and 3 bases respectively, with 9 bases between them. CDR3 in amino acids: CASSRQGKETQYF. Here the CDR3 DNA reads TGCGCCAGCAGCCGGCAGGGGAAAGAGACCCAGTACTTC.